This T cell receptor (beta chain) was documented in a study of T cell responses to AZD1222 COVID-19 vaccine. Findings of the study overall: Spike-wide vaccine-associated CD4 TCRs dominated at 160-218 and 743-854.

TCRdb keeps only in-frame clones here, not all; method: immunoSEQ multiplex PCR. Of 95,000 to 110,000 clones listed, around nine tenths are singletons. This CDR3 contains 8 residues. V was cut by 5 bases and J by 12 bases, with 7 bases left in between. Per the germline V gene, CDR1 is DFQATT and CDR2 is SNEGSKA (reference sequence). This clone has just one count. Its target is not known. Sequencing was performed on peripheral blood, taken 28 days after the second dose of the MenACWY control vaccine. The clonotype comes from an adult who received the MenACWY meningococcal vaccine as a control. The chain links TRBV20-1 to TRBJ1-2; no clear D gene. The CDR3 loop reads CSASDHTF. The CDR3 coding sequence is TGCAGTGCTTCAGACCACACCTTC.